Listed below are T cell receptor beta chains from one sample, sequenced in a study of cytomegalovirus exposure and HLA in healthy donors. This table comes from immunoSEQ multiplex PCR, and its TCRdb copy is limited to in-frame clones, with some not included. The sample contains over 150,000 clones, roughly 80% of which appear only once. Sequenced material: PBMCs. Receptor source: a woman aged 25-40 years in good health and CMV-seropositive. Each CDR3 is given with its conserved first and last residue. D genes are given only for firm matches. A clone size is listed for some rows: how often the clone was seen (once, few, many), or a class if it is expanded.

abundance: few
j_gene: TRBJ1-5
d_gene: NA
v_gene: TRBV6-5
CDR3nt: TGTGCCAGCAGTTACTCGCGGGGGAGGGGCAATCAGCCCCAGCATTTT
CDR3aa: CASSYSRGRGNQPQHF

abundance: NA
j_gene: TRBJ1-6
d_gene: NA
v_gene: TRBV6-4
CDR3nt: TGTGCCAGCAGTGAGAGCAGGGGCTCACCCCTCCACTTT
CDR3aa: CASSESRGSPLHF

abundance: NA
j_gene: TRBJ2-7
d_gene: NA
v_gene: TRBV2
CDR3nt: TGTGCCAGCAGACCCGGGGACTCGACTTACGAGCAGTACTTC
CDR3aa: CASRPGDSTYEQYF

abundance: NA
j_gene: TRBJ1-1
d_gene: TRBD1
v_gene: TRBV5-4
CDR3nt: TGTGCCAGCAGCTCGGGACAGGGTGGGAGAAGGATGAACACTGAAGCCTTCTTT
CDR3aa: CASSSGQGGRRMNTEAFF

abundance: NA
j_gene: TRBJ2-1
d_gene: TRBD2
v_gene: TRBV18
CDR3nt: TGTGCCAGCTCACCACCTACTAGCGGCTCCTACAATGAGCAGTTCTTC
CDR3aa: CASSPPTSGSYNEQFF

abundance: NA
j_gene: TRBJ2-3
d_gene: TRBD2
v_gene: TRBV5-1
CDR3nt: TGCGCCAGCAGCTTGGAGCCTAGCGGGCCCAGAGGGACAGATACGCAGTATTTT
CDR3aa: CASSLEPSGPRGTDTQYF

abundance: NA
j_gene: TRBJ2-7
d_gene: NA
v_gene: TRBV6-1
CDR3nt: TGTGCCAGCAGTGCCCGGGACTGGCGATACGAGCAGTACTTC
CDR3aa: CASSARDWRYEQYF

abundance: few
j_gene: TRBJ2-1
d_gene: TRBD2
v_gene: TRBV10-3
CDR3nt: TGTGCCATCAGTGAGTCGGGTCTAGCGGGCTTAAGCTCCTACAATGAGCAGTTCTTC
CDR3aa: CAISESGLAGLSSYNEQFF

abundance: NA
j_gene: TRBJ1-4
d_gene: NA
v_gene: TRBV21-1
CDR3nt: TGTGCCAGCAACCGCGACAAACACTCCGGACAGGGTAATGAAAAACTGTTTTTT
CDR3aa: CASNRDKHSGQGNEKLFF

abundance: NA
j_gene: TRBJ1-1
d_gene: NA
v_gene: TRBV7-2
CDR3nt: TGTGCCAGCAGCTTAGGAGTCACTGAAGCTTTCTTT
CDR3aa: CASSLGVTEAFF

abundance: few
j_gene: TRBJ2-2
d_gene: NA
v_gene: TRBV18
CDR3nt: TGTGCCAGCTCACCAACTCTGAACACCGGGGAGCTGTTTTTT
CDR3aa: CASSPTLNTGELFF

abundance: NA
j_gene: TRBJ2-6
d_gene: NA
v_gene: TRBV27
CDR3nt: TGTGCCAGCAGGGCGTATGGGGAGGACGTCCTGACTTTC
CDR3aa: CASRAYGEDVLTF

abundance: few
j_gene: TRBJ2-7
d_gene: NA
v_gene: TRBV7-9
CDR3nt: TGTGCCAGCAGCTTAACCGATGGGTATAAGGAGTCCTACGAGCAGTACTTC
CDR3aa: CASSLTDGYKESYEQYF

abundance: NA
j_gene: TRBJ2-1
d_gene: NA
v_gene: TRBV7-9
CDR3nt: TGTGCCAGCAGCCCCTTCGGTGCGGGTGAGCAGTTCTTC
CDR3aa: CASSPFGAGEQFF

abundance: few
j_gene: TRBJ1-1
d_gene: TRBD1
v_gene: TRBV10-1
CDR3nt: TGCGCCAGCAGTGATGAGGACAGGGGACTCACTGAAGCTTTCTTT
CDR3aa: CASSDEDRGLTEAFF

abundance: once
j_gene: TRBJ2-3
d_gene: NA
v_gene: TRBV5-1
CDR3nt: TGCGCCAGCAGCAGCATGCCTAGCACAGATACGCAGTATTTT
CDR3aa: CASSSMPSTDTQYF

abundance: NA
j_gene: TRBJ1-1
d_gene: TRBD1
v_gene: TRBV19
CDR3nt: TGTGCCAGTAGGTCAGGGGGCCCGAACACTGAAGCTTTCTTT
CDR3aa: CASRSGGPNTEAFF

abundance: few
j_gene: TRBJ2-7
d_gene: NA
v_gene: TRBV7-9
CDR3nt: TGTGCCAGCAGCTTAATAAGCTCCCCTGCCTACGAGCAGTACTTC
CDR3aa: CASSLISSPAYEQYF

abundance: once
j_gene: TRBJ2-7
d_gene: TRBD1
v_gene: TRBV27
CDR3nt: TGTGCCAGCAGTTTACAGGGCGGACAGGGGTACGAGCAGTACTTC
CDR3aa: CASSLQGGQGYEQYF

abundance: NA
j_gene: TRBJ2-3
d_gene: NA
v_gene: TRBV5-1
CDR3nt: TGCGCCAGCAGCTTAATAGCGGTAACAGATACGCAGTATTTT
CDR3aa: CASSLIAVTDTQYF

abundance: few
j_gene: TRBJ2-7
d_gene: NA
v_gene: TRBV27
CDR3nt: TGTGCCAGCAGTTTAACTCCTACCTACGAGCAGTACTTC
CDR3aa: CASSLTPTYEQYF

abundance: NA
j_gene: TRBJ1-1
d_gene: NA
v_gene: TRBV14
CDR3nt: TGTGCCAGCAGCGTACAGGGACGGGAGGCTGAAGCTTTCTTT
CDR3aa: CASSVQGREAEAFF

abundance: NA
j_gene: TRBJ2-3
d_gene: NA
v_gene: TRBV7-2
CDR3nt: TGTGCCAGCAGCTTAAGAGACTCAAAACGCACAGATACGCAGTATTTT
CDR3aa: CASSLRDSKRTDTQYF

abundance: NA
j_gene: TRBJ2-7
d_gene: TRBD1
v_gene: TRBV5-1
CDR3nt: TGCGCCAGCAGCTTAATACAGGGGTACGAGCAGTACTTC
CDR3aa: CASSLIQGYEQYF

abundance: few
j_gene: TRBJ1-5
d_gene: NA
v_gene: TRBV28
CDR3nt: TGTGCCAGCAGTCCCGTACCCAGGGCTAGCGATCAGCCCCAGCATTTT
CDR3aa: CASSPVPRASDQPQHF

abundance: NA
j_gene: TRBJ1-1
d_gene: NA
v_gene: TRBV7-9
CDR3nt: TGTGCCAGCAGCGCCCGTGACAGCTTGAACACTGAAGCTTTCTTT
CDR3aa: CASSARDSLNTEAFF

abundance: NA
j_gene: TRBJ1-6
d_gene: TRBD1
v_gene: TRBV27
CDR3nt: TGTGCCAGCAGTATAGACAGGGCGAATTCACCCCTCCACTTT
CDR3aa: CASSIDRANSPLHF

abundance: NA
j_gene: TRBJ2-1
d_gene: NA
v_gene: TRBV19
CDR3nt: TGTGCCACCAGCAGATCGGGAGCCGTCAATGAGCAGTTCTTC
CDR3aa: CATSRSGAVNEQFF

abundance: NA
j_gene: TRBJ1-5
d_gene: NA
v_gene: TRBV14
CDR3nt: TGTGCCAGCAGCCAAGACGGCAATCAGCCCCAGCATTTT
CDR3aa: CASSQDGNQPQHF

abundance: NA
j_gene: TRBJ2-7
d_gene: TRBD1
v_gene: TRBV28
CDR3nt: TGTGCCAGCAGTTTTGACAGGGCCTACGAGCAGTACTTC
CDR3aa: CASSFDRAYEQYF

abundance: NA
j_gene: TRBJ2-5
d_gene: NA
v_gene: TRBV5-6
CDR3nt: TGTGCCAGCAGCTTTCAGGGCAGGATCGAATTCCAAGAGACCCAGTACTTC
CDR3aa: CASSFQGRIEFQETQYF

abundance: once
j_gene: TRBJ1-5
d_gene: NA
v_gene: TRBV7-6
CDR3nt: TGTGCCAGCAGCTTAGATGTAAATAGCAATCAGCCCCAGCATTTT
CDR3aa: CASSLDVNSNQPQHF

abundance: NA
j_gene: TRBJ1-1
d_gene: NA
v_gene: TRBV6-5
CDR3nt: TGTGCCAGCAGTTACTCGTCGGGTGCGACTGAAGCTTTCTTT
CDR3aa: CASSYSSGATEAFF

abundance: NA
j_gene: TRBJ2-7
d_gene: TRBD2
v_gene: TRBV27
CDR3nt: TGTGCCAGCAGACTAGCGGGAGGCACGTACGAGCAGTACTTC
CDR3aa: CASRLAGGTYEQYF

abundance: NA
j_gene: TRBJ2-7
d_gene: TRBD1
v_gene: TRBV7-6
CDR3nt: TGTGCCAGCAGCACAGGGGGGCGCGAGCAGTACTTC
CDR3aa: CASSTGGREQYF

abundance: NA
j_gene: TRBJ1-1
d_gene: NA
v_gene: TRBV2
CDR3nt: TGTGCCCATATAGATTACACTGAAGCTTTCTTT
CDR3aa: CAHIDYTEAFF

abundance: NA
j_gene: TRBJ2-5
d_gene: NA
v_gene: TRBV28
CDR3nt: TGTGCCAGCAGCAATAACCGACAAGTCCAAGAGACCCAGTACTTC
CDR3aa: CASSNNRQVQETQYF

abundance: NA
j_gene: TRBJ1-5
d_gene: NA
v_gene: TRBV5-4
CDR3nt: TGTGCCAGCAGCTTGGGGTCAGGGGTAAATCAGCCCCAGCATTTT
CDR3aa: CASSLGSGVNQPQHF

abundance: NA
j_gene: TRBJ2-1
d_gene: TRBD2
v_gene: TRBV27
CDR3nt: TGTGCCAGCAGTTTATTGTCTAGCGGGAGACTCTTCAAAAATGAGCAGTTCTTC
CDR3aa: CASSLLSSGRLFKNEQFF

abundance: NA
j_gene: TRBJ2-7
d_gene: NA
v_gene: TRBV5-6
CDR3nt: TGTGCCAGCAGCTTCCCGCCGGGACTCGGATCCTACGAGCAGTACTTC
CDR3aa: CASSFPPGLGSYEQYF

abundance: NA
j_gene: TRBJ2-3
d_gene: NA
v_gene: TRBV19
CDR3nt: TGTGCCAGTAGTGGCAGGGTGGGTGATACGCAGTATTTT
CDR3aa: CASSGRVGDTQYF

abundance: NA
j_gene: TRBJ1-5
d_gene: NA
v_gene: TRBV5-8
CDR3nt: TGTGCCAGCAGCTTCGGAGGGGCAAGCCAGCCCCAGCATTTT
CDR3aa: CASSFGGASQPQHF

abundance: NA
j_gene: TRBJ2-2
d_gene: NA
v_gene: TRBV4-1
CDR3nt: TGCGCCAGCAGCCATATCGGGGAGGCCACCGGGGAGCTGTTTTTT
CDR3aa: CASSHIGEATGELFF

abundance: NA
j_gene: TRBJ1-4
d_gene: TRBD1
v_gene: TRBV27
CDR3nt: TGTGCCAGCAGTCCACGCCTCGTCGGACAGGGGAAGAATGAAAAACTGTTTTTT
CDR3aa: CASSPRLVGQGKNEKLFF

abundance: NA
j_gene: TRBJ2-7
d_gene: NA
v_gene: TRBV19
CDR3nt: TGTGCCCATACAGGGAAAGAGCAGTACTTC
CDR3aa: CAHTGKEQYF

abundance: NA
j_gene: TRBJ2-7
d_gene: NA
v_gene: TRBV7-6
CDR3nt: TGTGCCAGCAGCCCACGAGGCGCCGTGGTACAACATGAGCAGTACTTC
CDR3aa: CASSPRGAVVQHEQYF

abundance: once
j_gene: TRBJ2-7
d_gene: TRBD2
v_gene: TRBV27
CDR3nt: TGTGCCAGCAGTTTAGGGACTAGCGGGATCTACGAGCAGTACTTC
CDR3aa: CASSLGTSGIYEQYF

abundance: NA
j_gene: TRBJ1-2
d_gene: TRBD1
v_gene: TRBV6-6
CDR3nt: TGTGCCAGCAGCCCAACAGGGGACGGCTACACCTTC
CDR3aa: CASSPTGDGYTF

abundance: NA
j_gene: TRBJ1-5
d_gene: TRBD1
v_gene: TRBV7-9
CDR3nt: TGTGCCAGCAGCTTAATGGGACAGGGGCGTCAGCCCCAGCATTTT
CDR3aa: CASSLMGQGRQPQHF

abundance: NA
j_gene: TRBJ2-3
d_gene: NA
v_gene: TRBV2
CDR3nt: TGTGCCCTAAGCACAGATACGCAGTATTTT
CDR3aa: CALSTDTQYF

abundance: NA
j_gene: TRBJ1-5
d_gene: NA
v_gene: TRBV11-2
CDR3nt: TGTGCCAGCAGCCTCGGACAGTATAGCAATCAGCCCCAGCATTTT
CDR3aa: CASSLGQYSNQPQHF

abundance: NA
j_gene: TRBJ2-2
d_gene: TRBD2
v_gene: TRBV28
CDR3nt: TGTGCCAGCAGGCGGGAGACTGTCGGGGAGCTGTTTTTT
CDR3aa: CASRRETVGELFF

abundance: NA
j_gene: TRBJ1-6
d_gene: TRBD1
v_gene: TRBV27
CDR3nt: TGTGCCAGCACCAGGGACAGGGACTCACCCCTCCACTTT
CDR3aa: CASTRDRDSPLHF